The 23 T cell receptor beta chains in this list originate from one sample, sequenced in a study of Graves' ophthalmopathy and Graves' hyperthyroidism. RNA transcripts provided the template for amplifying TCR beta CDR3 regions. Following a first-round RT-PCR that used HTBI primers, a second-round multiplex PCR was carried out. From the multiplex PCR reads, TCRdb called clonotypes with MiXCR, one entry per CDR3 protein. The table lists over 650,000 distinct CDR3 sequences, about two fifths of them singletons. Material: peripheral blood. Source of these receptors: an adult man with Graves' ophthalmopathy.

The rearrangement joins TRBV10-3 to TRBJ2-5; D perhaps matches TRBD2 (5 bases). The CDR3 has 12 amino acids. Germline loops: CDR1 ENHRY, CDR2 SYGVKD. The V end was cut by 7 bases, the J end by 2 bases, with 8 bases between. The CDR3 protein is CAIKREQETQYF. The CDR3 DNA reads TGTGCCATCAAACGGGAACAAGAGACCCAGTACTTC.

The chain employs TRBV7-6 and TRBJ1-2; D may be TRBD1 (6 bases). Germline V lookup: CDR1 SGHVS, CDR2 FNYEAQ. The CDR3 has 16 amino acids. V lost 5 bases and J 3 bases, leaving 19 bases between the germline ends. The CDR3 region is CASSVPAGAVHYGYTF. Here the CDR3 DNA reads TGTGCCAGCAGCGTTCCTGCGGGGGCGGTTCACTATGGCTACACCTTC.

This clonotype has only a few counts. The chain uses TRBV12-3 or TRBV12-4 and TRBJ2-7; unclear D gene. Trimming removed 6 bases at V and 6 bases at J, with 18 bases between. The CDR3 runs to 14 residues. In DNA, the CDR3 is TGTGCCAGCAGCCCCTCTGACCGGGCCGTCGAGCAGTACTTC. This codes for CASSPSDRAVEQYF.

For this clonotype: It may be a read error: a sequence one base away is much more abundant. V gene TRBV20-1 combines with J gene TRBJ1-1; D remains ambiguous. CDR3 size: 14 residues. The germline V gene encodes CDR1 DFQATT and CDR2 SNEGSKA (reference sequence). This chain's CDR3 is CSAGDLVSNTEAFF. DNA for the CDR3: TGCAGTGCTGGAGATCTGGTCTCGAACACTGAAGCTTTCTTT.

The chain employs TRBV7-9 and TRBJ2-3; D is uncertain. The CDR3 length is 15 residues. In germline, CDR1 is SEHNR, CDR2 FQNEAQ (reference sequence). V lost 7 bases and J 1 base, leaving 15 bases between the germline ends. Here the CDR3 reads CASTPFEYGTDTQYF. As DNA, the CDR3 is TGTGCCAGCACCCCCTTCGAGTACGGCACAGATACGCAGTATTTT.

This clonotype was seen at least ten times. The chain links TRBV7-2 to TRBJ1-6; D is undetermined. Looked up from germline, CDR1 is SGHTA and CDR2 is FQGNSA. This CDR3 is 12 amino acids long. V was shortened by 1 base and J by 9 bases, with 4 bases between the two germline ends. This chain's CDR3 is CASSLGFSPLHF. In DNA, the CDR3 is TGTGCCAGCAGCTTAGGGTTTTCACCCCTCCACTTT.

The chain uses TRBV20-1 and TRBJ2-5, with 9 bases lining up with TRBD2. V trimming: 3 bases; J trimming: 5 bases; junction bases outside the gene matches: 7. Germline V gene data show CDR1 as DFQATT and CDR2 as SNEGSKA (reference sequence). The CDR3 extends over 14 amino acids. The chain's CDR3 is CSASPASGMETQYF. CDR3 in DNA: TGCAGTGCTAGCCCCGCTAGCGGGATGGAGACCCAGTACTTC.

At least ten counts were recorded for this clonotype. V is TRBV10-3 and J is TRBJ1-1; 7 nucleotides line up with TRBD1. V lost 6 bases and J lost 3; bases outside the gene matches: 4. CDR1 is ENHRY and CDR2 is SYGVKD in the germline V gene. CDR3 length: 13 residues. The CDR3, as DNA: TGTGCCATCAGGGGACAGCCAGACACTGAAGCTTTCTTT. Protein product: CAIRGQPDTEAFF.

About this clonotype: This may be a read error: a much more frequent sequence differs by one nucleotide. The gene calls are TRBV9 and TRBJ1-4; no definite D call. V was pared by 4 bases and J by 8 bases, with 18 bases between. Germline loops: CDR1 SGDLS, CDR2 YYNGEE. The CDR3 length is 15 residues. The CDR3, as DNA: TGTGCCAGCAGCCTCGCCGGGGTCCCTCGGGAAAAACTGTTTTTT. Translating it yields CASSLAGVPREKLFF.

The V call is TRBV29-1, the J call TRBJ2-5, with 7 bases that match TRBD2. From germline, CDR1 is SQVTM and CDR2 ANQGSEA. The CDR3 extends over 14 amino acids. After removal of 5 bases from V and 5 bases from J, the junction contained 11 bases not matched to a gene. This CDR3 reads CSVTSRVAGETQYF. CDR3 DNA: TGCAGCGTTACCAGCAGAGTAGCGGGTGAGACCCAGTACTTC.

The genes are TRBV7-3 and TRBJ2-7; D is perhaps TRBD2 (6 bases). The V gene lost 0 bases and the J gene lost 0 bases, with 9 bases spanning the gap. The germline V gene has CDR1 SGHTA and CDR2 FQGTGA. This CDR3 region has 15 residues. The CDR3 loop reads CASSLTSGISYEQYF. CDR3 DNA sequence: TGTGCCAGCAGCTTAACTAGCGGCATCTCCTACGAGCAGTACTTC.

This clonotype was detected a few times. CDR3 sequence: CASGSTGLAGVKETQYF. The DNA for the CDR3 is TGTGCTAGTGGATCAACCGGACTAGCGGGAGTAAAGGAGACCCAGTACTTC. V gene TRBV12-5 combines with J gene TRBJ2-5, with 13 positions matching TRBD2. The length of the CDR3 is 17 residues. Per germline, CDR1 LGHNT and CDR2 FRNRAP. V lost 6 bases to trimming and J lost 5 bases; unmatched junction nucleotides: 12. Together with reference TRBV12-5 and TRBJ2-5, the CDR3 gives the full variable domain: DARVTQTPRHKVTEMGQEVTMRCQPILGHNTVFWYRQTMMQGLELLAYFRNRAPLDDSGMPKDRFSAEMPDATLATLKIQPSEPRDSAVYFCASGSTGLAGVKETQYFGPGTRLLVL.

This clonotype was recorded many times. CDR3 protein: CASSRGTGGQPQHF. The CDR3 nucleotides are TGTGCCAGTAGTCGCGGGACAGGGGGCCAGCCCCAGCATTTT. This chain connects TRBV19 to TRBJ1-5, with 12 bases fitting TRBD1. V lost 5 bases, J lost 7 bases, and 3 bases stayed unmatched. In germline, CDR1 is LNHDA, CDR2 SQIVND (reference sequence). CDR3 size: 14 residues.

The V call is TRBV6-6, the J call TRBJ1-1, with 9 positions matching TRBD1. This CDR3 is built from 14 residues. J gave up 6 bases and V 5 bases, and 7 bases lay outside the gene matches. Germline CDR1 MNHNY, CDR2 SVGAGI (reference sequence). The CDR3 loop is CASSADRGDAEAFF. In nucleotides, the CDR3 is TGTGCCAGCAGTGCAGACAGGGGGGACGCTGAAGCTTTCTTT.

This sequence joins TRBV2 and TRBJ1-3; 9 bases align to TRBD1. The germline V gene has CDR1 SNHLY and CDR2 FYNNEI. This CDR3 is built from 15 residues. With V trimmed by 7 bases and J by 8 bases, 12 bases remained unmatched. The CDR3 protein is CASTLRGGQGYTIYF. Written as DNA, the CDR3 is TGTGCCAGCACCCTACGGGGGGGACAGGGTTACACCATATATTTT.

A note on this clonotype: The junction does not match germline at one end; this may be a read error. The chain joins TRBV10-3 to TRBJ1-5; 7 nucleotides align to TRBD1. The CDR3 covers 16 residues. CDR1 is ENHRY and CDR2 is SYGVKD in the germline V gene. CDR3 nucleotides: TGTGCCAGCAGTTACTTGGGCGACAGGGGCAATCAGCCCCAGCATTTT. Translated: CASSYLGDRGNQPQHF.

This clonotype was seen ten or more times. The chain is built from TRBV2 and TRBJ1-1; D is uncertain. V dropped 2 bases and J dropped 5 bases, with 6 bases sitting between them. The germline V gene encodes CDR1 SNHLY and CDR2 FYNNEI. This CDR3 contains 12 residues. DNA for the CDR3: TGTGCCAGCAGTGAATGGGGTACTGAAGCTTTCTTT. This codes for CASSEWGTEAFF.

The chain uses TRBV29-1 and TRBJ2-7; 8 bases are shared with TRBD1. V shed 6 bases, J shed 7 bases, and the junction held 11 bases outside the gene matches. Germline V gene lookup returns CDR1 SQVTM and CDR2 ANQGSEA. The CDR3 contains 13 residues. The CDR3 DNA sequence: TGCAGCGTCCTGGACAGGGTAAAGGGGGAGCAGTACTTC. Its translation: CSVLDRVKGEQYF.

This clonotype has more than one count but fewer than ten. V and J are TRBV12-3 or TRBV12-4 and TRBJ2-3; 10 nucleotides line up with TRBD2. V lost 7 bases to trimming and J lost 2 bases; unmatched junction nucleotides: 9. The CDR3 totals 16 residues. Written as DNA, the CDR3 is TGTGCCAGCACCAAAAGGACTAGCGGACACACAGATACGCAGTATTTT. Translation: CASTKRTSGHTDTQYF.

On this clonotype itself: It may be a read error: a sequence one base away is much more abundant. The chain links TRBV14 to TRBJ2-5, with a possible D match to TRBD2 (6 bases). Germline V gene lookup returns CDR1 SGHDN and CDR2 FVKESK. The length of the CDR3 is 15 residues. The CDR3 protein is CASSQERGVQEAQYF. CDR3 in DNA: TGTGCCAGCAGCCAAGAGCGGGGAGTTCAAGAGGCCCAGTACTTC.

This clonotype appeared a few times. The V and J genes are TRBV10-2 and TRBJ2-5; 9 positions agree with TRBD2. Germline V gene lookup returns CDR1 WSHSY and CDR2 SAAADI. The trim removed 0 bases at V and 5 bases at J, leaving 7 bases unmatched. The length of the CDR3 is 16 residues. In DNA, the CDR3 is TGCGCCAGCAGTGAGTCGATCGCGGGGGGGCGGGAGACCCAGTACTTC. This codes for CASSESIAGGRETQYF.

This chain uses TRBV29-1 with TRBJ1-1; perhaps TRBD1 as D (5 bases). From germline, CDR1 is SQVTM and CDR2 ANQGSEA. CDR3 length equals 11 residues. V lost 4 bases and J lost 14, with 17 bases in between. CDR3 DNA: TGCAGCGTTGCTCCGGGGCCTGAGCAGTTCTTT. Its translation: CSVAPGPEQFF.

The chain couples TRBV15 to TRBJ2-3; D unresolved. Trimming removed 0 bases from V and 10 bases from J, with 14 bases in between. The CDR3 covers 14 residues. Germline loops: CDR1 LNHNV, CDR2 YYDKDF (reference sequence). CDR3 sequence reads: CATSRDNTRPPQYF. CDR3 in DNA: TGTGCCACCAGCAGAGATAATACCCGGCCTCCGCAGTATTTT.